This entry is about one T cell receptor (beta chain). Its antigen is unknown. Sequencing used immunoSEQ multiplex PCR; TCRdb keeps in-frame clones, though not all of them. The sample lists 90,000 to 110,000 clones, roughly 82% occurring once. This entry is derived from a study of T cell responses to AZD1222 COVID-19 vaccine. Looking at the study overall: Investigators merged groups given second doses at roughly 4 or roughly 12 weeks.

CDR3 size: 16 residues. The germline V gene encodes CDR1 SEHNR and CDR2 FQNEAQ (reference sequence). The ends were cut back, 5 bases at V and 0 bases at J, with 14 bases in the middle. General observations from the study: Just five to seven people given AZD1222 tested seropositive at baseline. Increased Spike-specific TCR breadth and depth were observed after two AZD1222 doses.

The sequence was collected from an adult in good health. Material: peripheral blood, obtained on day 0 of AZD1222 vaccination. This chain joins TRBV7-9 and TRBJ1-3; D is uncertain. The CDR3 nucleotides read TGTGCCAGCAGCGACCCGACGGGCTACTCTGGAAACACCATATATTTT. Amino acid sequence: CASSDPTGYSGNTIYF.